The T cell receptor beta chain described here comes from a study of CD8+ T cells in alopecia areata. Looking at the study overall: Severity among treated patients was scored by the percentage of scalp area affected.

Treatment meaning: oral pan-JAK inhibitor, 5-10 mg twice daily. Investigators isolated RNA and reverse transcribed it into cDNA to act as the sequencing template. This table comes from immunoSEQ multiplex PCR, and its TCRdb copy is limited to in-frame clones, with some not included. The sample has some 120,000 clones, around 53% seen once; the top ten hold 10% to 15%. J was trimmed by 6 bases and V by 5 bases; bases with no gene match: 4. The length of the CDR3 is 14 residues. Germline V gene data show CDR1 as MNHEY and CDR2 as SMNVEV (reference sequence). The material sequenced was CD8+ T cells sorted from blood, taken at week 24, from a patient treated with tofacitinib. This TCR came from a human donor with alopecia areata. V usage is TRBV27 and J usage is TRBJ1-4; 9 bases map to TRBD1. Written as DNA, the CDR3 is TGTGCCAGCAGTACCCGGACAGGGGATGAAAAACTGTTTTTT. This translates into CASSTRTGDEKLFF. The full variable domain, rest sourced from reference TRBV27 and TRBJ1-4, is EAQVTQNPRYLITVTGKKLTVTCSQNMNHEYMSWYRQDPGLGLRQIYYSMNVEVTDKGDVPEGYKVSRKEKRNFPLILESPSPNQTSLYFCASSTRTGDEKLFFGSGTQLSVL.